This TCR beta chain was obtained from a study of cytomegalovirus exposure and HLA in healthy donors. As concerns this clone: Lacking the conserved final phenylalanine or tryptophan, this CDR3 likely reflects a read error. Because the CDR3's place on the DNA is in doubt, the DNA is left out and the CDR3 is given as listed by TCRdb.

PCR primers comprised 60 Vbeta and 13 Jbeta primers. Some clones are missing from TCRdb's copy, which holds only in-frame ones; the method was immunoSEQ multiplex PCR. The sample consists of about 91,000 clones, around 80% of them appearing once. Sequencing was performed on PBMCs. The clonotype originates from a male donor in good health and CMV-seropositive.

This chain's CDR3 is CASSWGRGTDLAARFL. The V gene is TRBV28, the J gene TRBJ2-7; TRBD2, the D gene given by the table, was not confirmed from the DNA. The CDR3 has 16 residues if both end residues are counted. CDR1 is MDHEN and CDR2 is SYDVKM in the germline V gene.